This T cell receptor (beta chain) was observed in a study of shared clonotypes between healthy human individuals. Study-wide context: The donor group consisted of a couple of women and three men, aged 18 to 49. Used for every donor were three CD4 naive, three CD4 memory, two CD8 naive and one CD8 memory plate. The study, taken as a whole, reports: About 5% was the fraction of naive CD4 clonotypes found shared across several donors. The represented genetic and exposure-history diversity was limited by the small number of donors.

There are 20 residues in the CDR3. The germline V gene encodes CDR1 SGHAT and CDR2 FQNNGV. V lost 0 bases to trimming and J lost 3 bases; unmatched junction nucleotides: 15. Concerning this clone itself: Its antigen is unknown.

Naive CD8 cells lacked CD45RO, underwent positive selection for CCR7 and left out terminally differentiated effector memory CD45RA+ cells. Sequenced by immunoSEQ multiplex PCR; TCRdb stores in-frame clones only, minus some. Of about 2.1 million clones in the sample, roughly 93% were seen once. The chain is built from TRBV11-2 and TRBJ2-5; 11 bases fit TRBD2. This clonotype was sampled from a young man in good health. Some clones in this sample may be carry-over from other donors' samples. The sequenced material came from naive CD8+ T cells from PBMCs. The CDR3 loop is CASSLDWMPIAGGPKETQYF. In nucleotides, the CDR3 is TGTGCCAGCAGCTTAGATTGGATGCCAATAGCGGGAGGGCCGAAAGAGACCCAGTACTTC. Combining the CDR3 with reference TRBV11-2 and TRBJ2-5 gives the whole variable domain EAGVAQSPRYKIIEKRQSVAFWCNPISGHATLYWYQQILGQGPKLLIQFQNNGVVDDSQLPKDRFSAERLKGVDSTLKIQPAKLEDSAVYLCASSLDWMPIAGGPKETQYFGPGTRLLVL.